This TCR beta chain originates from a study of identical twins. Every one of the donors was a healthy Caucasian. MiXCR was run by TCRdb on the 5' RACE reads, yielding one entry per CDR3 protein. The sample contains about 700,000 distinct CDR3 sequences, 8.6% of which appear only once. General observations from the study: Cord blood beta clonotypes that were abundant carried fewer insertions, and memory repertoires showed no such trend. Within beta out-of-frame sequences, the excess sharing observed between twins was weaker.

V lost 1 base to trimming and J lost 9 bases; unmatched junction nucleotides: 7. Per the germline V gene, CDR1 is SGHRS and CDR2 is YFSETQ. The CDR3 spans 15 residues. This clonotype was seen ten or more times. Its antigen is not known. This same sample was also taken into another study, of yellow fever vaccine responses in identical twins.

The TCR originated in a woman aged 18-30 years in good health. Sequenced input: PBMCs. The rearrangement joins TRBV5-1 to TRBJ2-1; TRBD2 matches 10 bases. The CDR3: CASSLKRGGYGEQFF. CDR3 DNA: TGCGCCAGCAGCTTGAAGCGGGGGGGTTATGGTGAGCAGTTCTTC.